Below are 26 T cell receptor beta chains sequenced from a single sample in a study of blood T cell repertoires in COVID-19. Repertoires were generated with immunoSEQ multiplex PCR, while TCRdb's copy carries only in-frame clones and drops some. The sample consists of 200,000 or so clones, approximately 84% of them appearing once. The sequencing sample was made of PBMCs or T cells enriched from blood (not recorded which). The receptors derive from a man aged 35-49 years who had recovered from COVID-19.

This chain uses TRBV18 with TRBJ1-2; 10 nucleotides match TRBD1. This CDR3 has 17 residues. Germline V lookup: CDR1 KGHSH, CDR2 LQKENI. J lost 6 bases, V lost 5 bases, and 15 bases had no gene match. The CDR3 protein is CASSFSATGTGEHGYTF. CDR3 DNA sequence: TGTGCCAGCTCATTTTCAGCAACCGGGACAGGGGAACATGGCTACACCTTC.

This clone was recorded a few times. This sequence joins TRBV28 and TRBJ2-1, with 8 bases matching TRBD2. V gave up 7 bases and J gave up 1 base; unmatched junction bases: 3. This CDR3 has 14 amino acids. CDR1 is MDHEN, CDR2 SYDVKM, per germline. The CDR3 region is CASTGGISYNEQFF. The CDR3 DNA reads as TGTGCCAGCACGGGGGGGATTTCCTACAATGAGCAGTTCTTC. The full variable domain, rest sourced from reference TRBV28 and TRBJ2-1, is DVKVTQSSRYLVKRTGEKVFLECVQDMDHENMFWYRQDPGLGLRLIYFSYDVKMKEKGDIPEGYSVSREKKERFSLILESASTNQTSMYLCASTGGISYNEQFFGPGTRLTVL.

Here the CDR3 DNA reads TGCGCCAGCCGTACGGGGGGCGACACCGGGGAGCTGTTTTTT. This encodes CASRTGGDTGELFF. This rearrangement joins TRBV5-1 to TRBJ2-2; a possible D gene is TRBD2 (7 bases). Germline CDR1 SGHRS, CDR2 YFSETQ. This CDR3 is built from 14 residues. V was clipped by 7 bases and J by 3 bases, with 13 bases between them.

This chain uses TRBV7-9 with TRBJ2-1; 12 positions agree with TRBD2. The junction had 8 bases not matched to a gene; V was cut back by 2 bases and J by 0 bases. The CDR3 sequence is 19 residues long. Per germline, CDR1 SEHNR and CDR2 FQNEAQ (reference sequence). The CDR3 region has the DNA TGTGCCAGCAGCTTACTAGCGGGGGGGTATAAAAGCTCCTACAATGAGCAGTTCTTC. This gives the protein CASSLLAGGYKSSYNEQFF.

The genes are TRBV6-5 and TRBJ2-2; D perhaps matches TRBD1 (6 bases). Deletions cut 7 bases from V and 6 bases from J, with 15 bases between. Per germline, CDR1 MNHEY and CDR2 SVGAGI. The length of the CDR3 is 14 residues. The CDR3 coding sequence is TGTGCCAGCATGCTACAGGGAAGGGCCGGGGAGCTGTTTTTT. Protein sequence: CASMLQGRAGELFF.

The chain links TRBV5-1 to TRBJ1-2, with D uncertain. CDR3 size: 12 residues. Germline V gene sequence: CDR1 SGHRS, CDR2 YFSETQ. Trimming took off 4 bases at V and 2 bases at J, with 6 bases between the two ends. CDR3 amino acids: CASSGGNYGYTF. The CDR3 coding sequence is TGCGCCAGCAGCGGAGGGAACTATGGCTACACCTTC.

This clone was detected once. This chain uses TRBV15 with TRBJ2-1; a possible D gene is TRBD2 (6 bases). This CDR3 contains 15 residues. The V and J ends lost 4 bases and 9 bases respectively, with 19 bases between them. Germline assignment: CDR1 LNHNV and CDR2 YYDKDF (reference sequence). In DNA form, the CDR3 reads TGTGCCACCAGCAAGGTTCAACTAGCCGAGTGTGAGCAGTTCTTC. Its translation is CATSKVQLAECEQFF.

As to this clone: The junction shows a germline mismatch at one end, possibly a read error. The chain recombines TRBV19 with TRBJ1-1; TRBD1 might be the D (5 bases). Germline CDR1 is LNHDA and CDR2 is SQIVND (reference sequence). This CDR3 is 15 amino acids long. CDR3 sequence: CASTRTQGMKTEAFF. CDR3 DNA: TGTGCCAGTACGAGAACCCAGGGTATGAAGACTGAAGCTTTCTTT.

In its sample, this clone was seen once. V usage is TRBV7-9 and J usage is TRBJ2-1; D is perhaps TRBD2 (7 bases). Trimming shortened V by 2 bases and J by 7 bases, and 15 bases separated the two germline ends. The CDR3 has 15 amino acids. Germline V gene sequence: CDR1 SEHNR, CDR2 FQNEAQ (reference sequence). The CDR3 region has the DNA TGTGCCAGCAGCTTATTGGGGGGGCAGCCAAATGAGCAGTTCTTC. It translates to CASSLLGGQPNEQFF.

This rearrangement joins TRBV29-1 to TRBJ1-1; 8 bases match TRBD1. Germline V gives CDR1 SQVTM, CDR2 ANQGSEA. The CDR3 runs to 13 residues. The V gene end was trimmed by 6 bases and the J gene end by 3 bases; junction bases not matched to a gene: 6. The DNA of the CDR3 is TGCAGCGTCCGGACAGGGTTGGACACTGAAGCTTTCTTT. Translated, it gives CSVRTGLDTEAFF.

This clone was seen just once. The chain recombines TRBV19 with TRBJ2-7, with a weak D call TRBD1 (6 bases). The germline gives CDR1 LNHDA, CDR2 SQIVND (reference sequence). CDR3 length: 14 residues. V gave up 7 bases and J gave up 3 bases, with 16 bases separating them. CDR3 in DNA: TGTGCCAGTAATCCCGGTGGGGGCAGCTACGAGCAGTACTTC. This sequence encodes CASNPGGGSYEQYF.

The genes are TRBV2 and TRBJ1-4; D not resolved. Germline V gene sequence: CDR1 SNHLY, CDR2 FYNNEI. This CDR3 has 13 amino acids. Trimming pared 8 bases from V and 7 bases from J, leaving 14 bases between. CDR3 amino acids: CASRGEWAEKLFF. CDR3 in DNA: TGTGCCAGCCGGGGAGAGTGGGCTGAAAAACTGTTTTTT.

V usage is TRBV19 and J usage is TRBJ1-2; 9 bases are a match to TRBD1. From germline, CDR1 is LNHDA and CDR2 SQIVND (reference sequence). V gave up 7 bases and J gave up 7 bases; unmatched junction bases: 10. The length of the CDR3 is 14 residues. The DNA of the CDR3 is TGTGCCAGTACAGCACAGGGGGCGATGGGTGGCTACACCTTC. Protein: CASTAQGAMGGYTF.

The V gene is TRBV5-1, the J gene TRBJ1-1, with 10 bases that match TRBD1. The germline V gene has CDR1 SGHRS and CDR2 YFSETQ. V was pared by 4 bases and J by 5 bases, with 5 bases of the junction left unmatched. The length of the CDR3 is 14 residues. CDR3 DNA sequence: TGCGCCAGCAGCCTGCGGACAGGGGGAACTGAAGCTTTCTTT. Its protein product is CASSLRTGGTEAFF.

This chain joins TRBV2 and TRBJ2-7; TRBD1 matches 7 bases. Losses at the gene ends were 6 bases for V and 3 bases for J; bases not matched to a gene: 17. The CDR3 consists of 17 residues. Germline assignment: CDR1 SNHLY and CDR2 FYNNEI. The CDR3 DNA follows: TGTGCCAGCAGCTATCAGGGACAGACAAGGACGTACTACGAGCAGTACTTC. As protein: CASSYQGQTRTYYEQYF.

The genes are TRBV5-1 and TRBJ2-1; 8 bases match TRBD2. Germline assignment: CDR1 SGHRS and CDR2 YFSETQ. The junction had 3 bases not matched to a gene; V was cut back by 4 bases and J by 0 bases. The CDR3 totals 15 residues. The CDR3 spells CASSEGTSSYNEQFF. In DNA, the CDR3 is TGCGCCAGCAGCGAAGGGACTAGCTCCTACAATGAGCAGTTCTTC.

The V and J genes are TRBV5-1 and TRBJ1-5, with a possible D match to TRBD1 (5 bases). The germline V gene encodes CDR1 SGHRS and CDR2 YFSETQ. The CDR3 is 14 residues long. V was trimmed by 0 bases and J by 1 base, leaving 5 bases between them. CDR3 nucleotide sequence: TGCGCCAGCAGCTTGGACAGGAGCAATCAGCCCCAGCATTTT. Translating gives CASSLDRSNQPQHF.

The J gene is TRBJ1-4, the V gene TRBV19; tentatively, D is TRBD1 (6 bases). Between the trimmed V and J ends, which lost 3 bases and 8 bases, there was a span of 13 bases. The CDR3 is 14 amino acids. CDR1 and CDR2 (germline): LNHDA, SQIVND (reference sequence). The CDR3 region is CASSILGHKEKLFF. CDR3 coding DNA: TGTGCCAGTAGTATCTTGGGACATAAGGAAAAACTGTTTTTT.

V is TRBV2 and J is TRBJ2-2; D is possibly TRBD1 (5 bases). The V end lost 7 bases, the J end lost 6 bases, and 9 bases lay between the germline ends. Germline values: CDR1 SNHLY, CDR2 FYNNEI. This CDR3 region has 12 residues. The CDR3 coding sequence is TGTGCCAGCACCATAGGGGCCGGGGAGCTGTTTTTT. It specifies CASTIGAGELFF.

The gene calls are TRBV3-1 (or the pseudogene TRBV3-2) and TRBJ1-3, with D possibly TRBD1 on 5 matching bases. Per the germline V gene, CDR1 is LGHDT and CDR2 is YNNKEL (reference sequence). The CDR3 has 14 amino acids. The germline V and J ends were trimmed by 6 bases and 4 bases, with 13 bases remaining between them. The CDR3 DNA reads as TGTGCCAGCAGTGCCGGTAGGGGAGGAAACACCATATATTTT. This encodes CASSAGRGGNTIYF.

The chain employs TRBV30 and TRBJ1-5; D remains unclear. Trimming shortened V by 0 bases and J by 13 bases, and 10 bases separated the two germline ends. Germline V lookup: CDR1 GTSNPN, CDR2 SVGIG (reference sequence). The CDR3 covers 11 residues. Here the CDR3 reads CAWSVGQEQHF. The CDR3 coding sequence is TGTGCCTGGAGTGTTGGCCAGGAACAGCATTTT.

The genes are TRBV2 and TRBJ2-3; a possible D gene is TRBD2 (7 bases). V was cut by 7 bases and J by 1 base, with 12 bases left in between. Germline-derived CDR1 and CDR2 are SNHLY and FYNNEI. This CDR3 contains 14 residues. Written as DNA, the CDR3 is TGTGCCAGCACTGCGGGGGCGGGCACAGATACGCAGTATTTT. It yields the protein CASTAGAGTDTQYF.

This chain uses TRBV7-8 with TRBJ2-3, with unresolved D. Trimming removed 4 bases from V and 12 bases from J, with 11 bases in between. The CDR3 extends over 11 amino acids. From germline, CDR1 is SGHVS and CDR2 FQNEAQ. CDR3 coding DNA: TGTGCCAGCAGCTCGCGCCTTGCACAGTATTTT. Its protein is CASSSRLAQYF.

The genes are TRBV20-1 and TRBJ1-2; no clear D gene. Trimming stripped 6 bases from V and 7 bases from J, with 6 bases between. Germline V lookup: CDR1 DFQATT, CDR2 SNEGSKA (reference sequence). The CDR3 is 9 amino acids. Here the CDR3 DNA reads TGCAGTGCCCTTCCTGGCTACACCTTC. It is translated as CSALPGYTF.

This clone was seen only once. The chain links TRBV4-1 to TRBJ2-7; TRBD1 agrees at 7 bases. V was pared by 4 bases and J by 2 bases, with 17 bases of the junction left unmatched. Germline lookup yields CDR1 MGHRA and CDR2 YSYEKL. The CDR3 sequence is 18 residues long. Here the CDR3 DNA reads TGCGCCAGCAGCCCTACAAGACAGGGACCAACATCTACCTACGAGCAGTACTTC. Residues: CASSPTRQGPTSTYEQYF.

This clone was observed a handful of times. V and J are TRBV19 and TRBJ1-3; 10 bases align to TRBD1. CDR1 and CDR2 (germline): LNHDA, SQIVND (reference sequence). CDR3 length: 15 amino acids. The ends lost 5 bases at V and 2 bases at J; junction bases unmatched: 3. CDR3 DNA sequence: TGTGCCAGTAGTCGACAGGGGGCAGCTGGAAACACCATATATTTT. As protein: CASSRQGAAGNTIYF.